A selection of T cell receptor beta chains follows, all from one sample in a study of T cells after yellow fever vaccination. TCRdb re-derived calls from the 5' RACE reads in MiXCR, one entry per CDR3 protein. The sample has some 390,000 distinct CDR3 sequences; under 20% are singletons. This sample comprised PBMCs, obtained before the yellow fever booster vaccination. The origin of the receptors is a young man who received the YFV17D yellow fever vaccine. Both conserved end residues are part of each CDR3. The D gene is left open where the match is weak. Some rows have no size entry. The others give once, few or many, or a class for an expanded clone.

V: TRBV20-1
D: TRBD1
J: TRBJ1-1
size: few
DNA: TGCAGTGCGCGGACAGGGATTACGACTGAAGCTTTCTTT
CDR3: CSARTGITTEAFF

V: TRBV10-3
D: .
J: TRBJ2-5
size: .
DNA: TGTGCCATCAGTGATGAGGGCGGGGAGACCCAGTACTTC
CDR3: CAISDEGGETQYF

V: TRBV11-2
D: TRBD1
J: TRBJ1-1
size: few
DNA: TGTGCCAGCAGCGGGGACCAGGGGGCCCACACTGAAGCTTTCTTT
CDR3: CASSGDQGAHTEAFF

V: TRBV5-1
D: .
J: TRBJ1-2
size: .
DNA: TGCGCCAGCAGCGACGGTTTCCGGGACATCCCCGGCTACACCTTC
CDR3: CASSDGFRDIPGYTF

V: TRBV18
D: .
J: TRBJ2-2
size: few
DNA: TGTGCCAGCTCACCGAGACTCACGATATCAAACACCGGGGAGCTGTTTTTT
CDR3: CASSPRLTISNTGELFF

V: TRBV3-1
D: .
J: TRBJ1-5
size: .
DNA: TGTGCCAGCAGCCAAGCTAGCAATCAGCCCCAGCATTTT
CDR3: CASSQASNQPQHF

V: TRBV20-1
D: TRBD2
J: TRBJ2-3
size: .
DNA: TGCAGTGCTAGCTCTACGGGGGGTAACACAGATACGCAGTATTTT
CDR3: CSASSTGGNTDTQYF

V: TRBV7-2
D: .
J: TRBJ2-3
size: .
DNA: TGTGCCAGCAGCCCCGGGGGACATAGCACAGATACGCAGTATTTT
CDR3: CASSPGGHSTDTQYF

V: TRBV4-1
D: TRBD1
J: TRBJ2-5
size: few
DNA: TGCGCCAGCAGCCAAGCGTCACAGGGGGCGGTGGAGACCCAGTACTTC
CDR3: CASSQASQGAVETQYF

V: TRBV2
D: .
J: TRBJ1-2
size: .
DNA: TGTGCCAGCCTAAGGGACGCTAACTATGGCTACACCTTC
CDR3: CASLRDANYGYTF

V: TRBV20-1
D: TRBD1
J: TRBJ1-1
size: many
DNA: TGCAGTGCTAGCGGACAGGGGATTGAAGCTTTCTTT
CDR3: CSASGQGIEAFF

V: TRBV7-9
D: .
J: TRBJ1-2
size: few
DNA: TGTGCCAGCAGCCAAGGGCCGGGGACTCACTATGGCTACACCTTC
CDR3: CASSQGPGTHYGYTF

V: TRBV7-9
D: .
J: TRBJ1-3
size: .
DNA: TGTGCCAGCAGCGTACGGGAATCGGTTGGAAACACCATATATTTT
CDR3: CASSVRESVGNTIYF

V: TRBV5-1
D: TRBD1
J: TRBJ2-7
size: many
DNA: TGCGCCAGCAGCTTGGCCGGGACAGGGGGCCTCTACGAGCAGTACTTC
CDR3: CASSLAGTGGLYEQYF

V: TRBV7-2
D: TRBD2
J: TRBJ2-5
size: .
DNA: TGTGCCAGCAGCTTAAACGGGGGGGCAGAGACCCAGTACTTC
CDR3: CASSLNGGAETQYF

V: TRBV29-1
D: .
J: TRBJ1-2
size: .
DNA: TGCAGCGTTGGGCAGCTCTATGGCTACACCTTC
CDR3: CSVGQLYGYTF

V: TRBV4-1
D: .
J: TRBJ1-3
size: few
DNA: TGCGCCAGCAGCCAGCGGGGGGCTCCTGGAAACACCATATATTTT
CDR3: CASSQRGAPGNTIYF

V: TRBV18
D: .
J: TRBJ2-3
size: .
DNA: TGTGCCAGCTCACCACGAACAGGAGAGAGCACAGATACGCAGTATTTT
CDR3: CASSPRTGESTDTQYF

V: TRBV27
D: TRBD2
J: TRBJ2-3
size: few
DNA: TGTGCCAGCAATCCCCTAGCGGGGAACACAGATACGCAGTATTTT
CDR3: CASNPLAGNTDTQYF

V: TRBV6-1
D: .
J: TRBJ2-3
size: .
DNA: TGTGCCAGCACCTTCAGCGGCGGACATACGCAGTATTTT
CDR3: CASTFSGGHTQYF

V: TRBV7-2
D: TRBD1
J: TRBJ2-2
size: many
DNA: TGTGCCAGCAGCTGGCCGGGACAGACGAACACCGGGGAGCTGTTTTTT
CDR3: CASSWPGQTNTGELFF

V: TRBV6-5
D: .
J: TRBJ1-6
size: .
DNA: TGTGCCAGCAGTTACAGTGGACAGCCCAATTCACCCCTCCACTTT
CDR3: CASSYSGQPNSPLHF

V: TRBV20-1
D: .
J: TRBJ2-1
size: few
DNA: TGCAGTGCTAGAGAAACAGGGAGCCCATACAATGAGCAGTTCTTC
CDR3: CSARETGSPYNEQFF

V: TRBV7-2
D: TRBD2
J: TRBJ2-3
size: few
DNA: TGTGCCAGCAACCGCGGGGGGCCCAGCACAGATACGCAGTATTTT
CDR3: CASNRGGPSTDTQYF

V: TRBV29-1
D: TRBD1
J: TRBJ2-3
size: .
DNA: TGCAGCTTCTACCGGGACAGGGTCACAGATACGCAGTATTTT
CDR3: CSFYRDRVTDTQYF

V: TRBV12-3/TRBV12-4
D: TRBD1
J: TRBJ2-5
size: few
DNA: TGTGCCAGCAGTCCCTCACAGGGGTTGGAGGAGACCCAGTACTTC
CDR3: CASSPSQGLEETQYF

V: TRBV5-6
D: TRBD1
J: TRBJ2-2
size: .
DNA: TGTGCCAGCAGCTTACGCCCACAGGGGGCGGACACCGGGGAGCTGTTTTTT
CDR3: CASSLRPQGADTGELFF

V: TRBV10-3
D: .
J: TRBJ2-3
size: .
DNA: TGTGCCATCAGTCGAACGGGGGGCAGCACAGATACGCAGTATTTT
CDR3: CAISRTGGSTDTQYF

V: TRBV18
D: .
J: TRBJ1-2
size: .
DNA: TGTGCCAGCTCACCACCGACGCAGGGTCGATCAGGCTACACCTTC
CDR3: CASSPPTQGRSGYTF

V: TRBV7-2
D: .
J: TRBJ2-5
size: few
DNA: TGTGCCAGCAGCTTATCCGGGACCGGGGGAGAGACCCAGTACTTC
CDR3: CASSLSGTGGETQYF

V: TRBV27
D: .
J: TRBJ2-4
size: .
DNA: TGTGCCAGCAGCGGGGTGGGGATGGGAGCCAAAAACATTCAGTACTTC
CDR3: CASSGVGMGAKNIQYF

V: TRBV4-1
D: .
J: TRBJ1-3
size: .
DNA: TGCGCCAGCAGCTACCCAAGGGGCACCATATATTTT
CDR3: CASSYPRGTIYF

V: TRBV7-2
D: .
J: TRBJ2-1
size: many
DNA: TGTGCCAGCAGCTGGGGCTACAATGAGCAGTTCTTC
CDR3: CASSWGYNEQFF

V: TRBV6-2/TRBV6-3
D: TRBD2
J: TRBJ2-1
size: few
DNA: TGTGCCAGCAGTTACAAGGCTAGCGGGGGGGTTTATGAGCAGTTCTTC
CDR3: CASSYKASGGVYEQFF

V: TRBV12-3/TRBV12-4
D: TRBD1
J: TRBJ1-2
size: many
DNA: TGTGCCAGCAGTTTAGCCACAGGGGGCATTGATGGCTACACCTTC
CDR3: CASSLATGGIDGYTF

V: TRBV7-2
D: .
J: TRBJ2-1
size: many
DNA: TGTGCCAGCAGCTTAGGATACACCTCTGGGGGTCCGCAGTTCTTC
CDR3: CASSLGYTSGGPQFF

V: TRBV7-2
D: .
J: TRBJ2-1
size: many
DNA: TGTGCCAGCAGCTTCTTGGATGAGCAGTTCTTC
CDR3: CASSFLDEQFF

V: TRBV5-1
D: .
J: TRBJ2-2
size: .
DNA: TGCGCCAGCAGCTTGGACGGGGGCCGCCCAAACACCGGGGAGCTGTTTTTT
CDR3: CASSLDGGRPNTGELFF

V: TRBV18
D: TRBD1
J: TRBJ2-7
size: few
DNA: TGTGCCAGCTCGAACGGACAGGGAGTCACCTACGAGCAGTACTTC
CDR3: CASSNGQGVTYEQYF

V: TRBV3-1
D: TRBD2
J: TRBJ2-1
size: many
DNA: TGTGCCAGCAGCCACCGCGGGGGGGCCTCCTACAATGAGCAGTTCTTC
CDR3: CASSHRGGASYNEQFF

V: TRBV5-6
D: .
J: TRBJ1-1
size: .
DNA: TGTGCCAGCAGCTGGGGTACCACTGAAGCTTTCTTT
CDR3: CASSWGTTEAFF

V: TRBV15
D: .
J: TRBJ1-2
size: .
DNA: TGTGCCACCAGCAGAGATCCGGGGACTCCGGGGTTGGAAGGCTACACCTTC
CDR3: CATSRDPGTPGLEGYTF

V: TRBV20-1
D: TRBD1
J: TRBJ1-3
size: many
DNA: TGCAGTGCTAGAGACCGGACAGGGACTTCTGGAAACACCATATATTTT
CDR3: CSARDRTGTSGNTIYF

V: TRBV7-2
D: TRBD2
J: TRBJ2-1
size: .
DNA: TGTGCCAGCAGCTTGCAGCGGGGGGGCCATGAGCAGTTCTTC
CDR3: CASSLQRGGHEQFF

V: TRBV4-3
D: TRBD1
J: TRBJ2-1
size: few
DNA: TGCGCCAGCAGCCAAGATCCGACAGGGTACAATGAGCAGTTCTTC
CDR3: CASSQDPTGYNEQFF

V: TRBV18
D: TRBD2
J: TRBJ2-1
size: .
DNA: TGTGCCAGCTCACCGCTTTTGACTAGCGGGGGGGCCGATGAGCAGTTCTTC
CDR3: CASSPLLTSGGADEQFF

V: TRBV27
D: .
J: TRBJ2-1
size: few
DNA: TGTGCCAGCCCAGCTACAGTCAATGAGCAGTTCTTC
CDR3: CASPATVNEQFF

V: TRBV7-9
D: TRBD1
J: TRBJ1-3
size: .
DNA: TGTGCCAGCAGCTTCTGGACAGGTACTGGAAACACCATATATTTT
CDR3: CASSFWTGTGNTIYF

V: TRBV7-2
D: .
J: TRBJ2-7
size: .
DNA: TGTGCCAGCAGCTTAGACGGGATTTCCTACGAGCAGTACTTC
CDR3: CASSLDGISYEQYF

V: TRBV3-1
D: .
J: TRBJ2-1
size: .
DNA: TGTGCCAGCAGCCTGACGTCAGGAGGACACAATGAGCAGTTCTTC
CDR3: CASSLTSGGHNEQFF

V: TRBV4-1
D: .
J: TRBJ1-2
size: .
DNA: TGCGCCAGCAGCCAATTGGGGGGCCCAGGCTATGGCTACACCTTC
CDR3: CASSQLGGPGYGYTF